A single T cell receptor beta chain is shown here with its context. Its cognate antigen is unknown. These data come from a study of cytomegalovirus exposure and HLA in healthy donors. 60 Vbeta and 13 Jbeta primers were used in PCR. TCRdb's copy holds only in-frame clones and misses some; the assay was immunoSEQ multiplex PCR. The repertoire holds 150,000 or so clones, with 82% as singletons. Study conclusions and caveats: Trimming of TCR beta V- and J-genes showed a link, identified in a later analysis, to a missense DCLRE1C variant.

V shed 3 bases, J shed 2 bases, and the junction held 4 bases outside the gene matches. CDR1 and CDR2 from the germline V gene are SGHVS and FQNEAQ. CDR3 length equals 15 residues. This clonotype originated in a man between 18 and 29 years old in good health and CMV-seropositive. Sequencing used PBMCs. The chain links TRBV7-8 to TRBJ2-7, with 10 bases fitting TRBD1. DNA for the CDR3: TGTGCCAGCAGCTTGACAGGGGGCTCTCCCTACGAGCAGTACTTC. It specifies CASSLTGGSPYEQYF.